The 5 T cell receptor beta chains listed next were all sequenced from one sample in a study of blood T cell repertoires in COVID-19. TCRdb keeps only in-frame clones here, not all; method: immunoSEQ multiplex PCR. The table includes roughly 250,000 clones, around 86% detected once. The material sequenced was PBMCs or T cells enriched from blood (not recorded which). The receptor set was obtained from a woman in her thirties or forties with acute COVID-19.

The rearrangement joins TRBV6-5 to TRBJ2-1; TRBD2 aligns across 13 bases. The germline gives CDR1 MNHEY, CDR2 SVGAGI. J gave up 7 bases and V 5 bases, and 2 bases lay outside the gene matches. The CDR3 loop spans 14 amino acids. CDR3 coding DNA: TGTGCCAGCAGTACTAGCGGGAGGGGAAATGAGCAGTTCTTC. It specifies CASSTSGRGNEQFF.

This chain uses TRBV19 with TRBJ2-1; 14 bases map to TRBD2. From germline, CDR1 is LNHDA and CDR2 SQIVND (reference sequence). The CDR3 extends over 16 amino acids. V shed 3 bases and J 8 bases; nucleotides not matched to a gene: 6. In DNA form, the CDR3 reads TGTGCCAGTAGTATTACGGGACTAGCGGGAGAAGATGAGCAGTTCTTC. Its protein is CASSITGLAGEDEQFF.

The rearrangement links TRBV9 to TRBJ1-1; a weak D match, TRBD1 (5 bases). Trimming took 2 bases from V and 0 from J, leaving 8 bases between them. Germline V CDR1 and CDR2: SGDLS, YYNGEE. This CDR3 contains 14 residues. The CDR3 nucleotides read TGTGCCAGCAGCGTGGGGGGTATGAACACTGAAGCTTTCTTT. This encodes CASSVGGMNTEAFF. Together with reference TRBV9 and TRBJ1-1, the CDR3 gives the full variable domain: DSGVTQTPKHLITATGQRVTLRCSPRSGDLSVYWYQQSLDQGLQFLIQYYNGEERAKGNILERFSAQQFPDLHSELNLSSLELGDSALYFCASSVGGMNTEAFFGQGTRLTVV.

This sequence joins TRBV15 and TRBJ2-1; 8 nucleotides align to TRBD2. CDR3 length: 15 residues. CDR1 and CDR2 from the germline V gene are LNHNV and YYDKDF (reference sequence). J gave up 6 bases and V 8 bases, and 12 bases lay outside the gene matches. The CDR3 loop is CATLETGGWGNEQFF. In DNA form, the CDR3 reads TGTGCCACCCTGGAGACGGGAGGGTGGGGCAATGAGCAGTTCTTC.

V is TRBV3-1 (or the pseudogene TRBV3-2) and J is TRBJ2-5; tentative D call: TRBD1 (5 bases). Trimming removed 0 bases at V and 4 bases at J, with 12 bases between. From germline, CDR1 is LGHDT and CDR2 YNNKEL (reference sequence). The CDR3 sequence is 15 residues long. This CDR3 reads CASSQDGASGETQYF. The CDR3 DNA is TGTGCCAGCAGCCAAGATGGGGCTAGTGGAGAGACCCAGTACTTC.